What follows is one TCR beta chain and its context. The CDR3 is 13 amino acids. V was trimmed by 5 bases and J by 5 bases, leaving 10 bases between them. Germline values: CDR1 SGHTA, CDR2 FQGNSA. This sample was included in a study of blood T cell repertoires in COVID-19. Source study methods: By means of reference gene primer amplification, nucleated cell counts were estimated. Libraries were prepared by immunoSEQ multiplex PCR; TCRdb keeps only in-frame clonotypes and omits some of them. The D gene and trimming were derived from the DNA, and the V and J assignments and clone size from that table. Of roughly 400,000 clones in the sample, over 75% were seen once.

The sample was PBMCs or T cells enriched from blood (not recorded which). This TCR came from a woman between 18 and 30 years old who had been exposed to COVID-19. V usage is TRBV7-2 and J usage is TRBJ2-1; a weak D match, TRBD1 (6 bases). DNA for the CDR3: TGTGCCAGCAGCGCCTACAGGGACAATGAGCAGTTCTTC. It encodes CASSAYRDNEQFF.